The 6 T cell receptor beta chains presented below share a single source sample, sequenced in a study of CD8+ T cells in alopecia areata (dated by TCRdb to about 2018). The library was produced with the immunoSEQ multiplex PCR assay. RNA was extracted from all samples and reverse transcribed into cDNA as template for TCR sequencing. TCRdb carries this immuneACCESS record with in-frame sequences only. Its versions omit some clonotypes, under half of them owing to an unresolved V gene in the studies checked, with the rest unexplained. The sample table records more than 85,000 clones; roughly two fifths of these occur just once. The top ten hold 0.6% to 0.85% of the sample. The material sequenced was CD4+ T cells sorted from blood. These receptors were obtained from a human donor with alopecia areata.

The chain recombines TRBV30 with TRBJ2-3, with TRBD2 as a possible D gene (5 bases). The CDR3 is 15 amino acids. The V gene's germline CDR1 is GTSNPN and CDR2 SVGIG (reference sequence). The V end lost 7 bases, the J end lost 2 bases, and 19 bases lay between the germline ends. The CDR3 DNA reads as TGTGCCTATGAGACTACAGTACACCACACAGATACGCAGTATTTT. Residues: CAYETTVHHTDTQYF.

This chain joins TRBV29-1 and TRBJ2-7, with no clear D. The CDR3 spans 14 residues. Trimming pared 2 bases from V and 5 bases from J, leaving 16 bases between. Germline CDR1 reads SQVTM; CDR2 reads ANQGSEA. CDR3 in amino acids: CSVESTTLKNEQYF. The CDR3 DNA is TGCAGCGTTGAATCTACGACACTAAAAAACGAGCAGTACTTC.

V gene TRBV30 combines with J gene TRBJ2-2; perhaps D is TRBD1 or TRBD2 (7 bases each). Germline CDR1 GTSNPN, CDR2 SVGIG (reference sequence). The CDR3 contains 15 residues. V shed 3 bases and J shed 6 bases, with 17 bases lying between them. The CDR3 region has the DNA TGTGCCTGGAGGAGGGCCAGGGGGGGACCCGGGGAGCTGTTTTTT. This encodes CAWRRARGGPGELFF.

V and J are TRBV18 and TRBJ2-7; D perhaps matches TRBD2 (5 bases). Trimming removed 2 bases at V and 1 base at J, with 9 bases between. The length of the CDR3 is 14 residues. Germline V lookup: CDR1 KGHSH, CDR2 LQKENI. As DNA, the CDR3 is TGTGCCAGCTCACCATTCCCGGGGTCCTACGAGCAGTACTTC. Protein: CASSPFPGSYEQYF.

In this sample, this clone turned up a few times. The chain is built from TRBV29-1 and TRBJ2-1; 15 bases line up with TRBD2. From germline, CDR1 is SQVTM and CDR2 ANQGSEA. With V trimmed by 6 bases and J by 9 bases, 15 bases remained unmatched. This CDR3 contains 17 residues. This CDR3 reads CSVTGTSGGKGRGEQFF. As DNA, the CDR3 is TGCAGCGTGACCGGGACTAGCGGGGGGAAAGGGCGAGGTGAGCAGTTCTTC.

The CDR3 sequence is CASSADYSPLHF. Written as DNA, the CDR3 is TGTGCCTCTTCCGCGGACTATTCACCCCTCCACTTT. V and J are TRBV30 and TRBJ1-6; D unclear. CDR3 length equals 12 residues. The V gene's germline CDR1 is GTSNPN and CDR2 SVGIG (reference sequence). The V and J ends lost 7 bases and 8 bases respectively, with 12 bases between them.